This T cell receptor (beta chain) was captured in a study of regulatory T cells in long-lasting Graves disease. Study information: Persistent Graves' disease denoted over 5 years of antithyroid drugs plus positive TSH receptor antibodies.

Of note for this clonotype: What it binds is not known.

Findings of the study overall: Newly diagnosed patients had higher TCR diversity than persistent Graves' patients did. Persistent disease was associated with favored TRBV28 usage and with favored use of TRBJ1-2 and TRBJ2-5. Whereas new patients shared some 970 public clonotypes, persistent patients shared more, at some 2,700.

Investigators prepared the TCR beta libraries by applying iRepertoire HTBI primers and Arm-PCR of CDR3 regions. TCRdb processed the multiplex PCR reads anew with MiXCR; each CDR3 protein has one entry. The sample yields about 470,000 distinct CDR3 sequences, less than 25% seen once. Time point described: persistent/refractory GD, antithyroid drugs over 5 years with positive TRAb. Construction of the TCR library relied on RNA isolated from PBMCs. Trimming shortened V by 4 bases and J by 3 bases, and 12 bases separated the two germline ends. Germline V gives CDR1 SQVTM, CDR2 ANQGSEA. This CDR3 contains 13 residues.

The starting material was peripheral blood mononuclear cells (PBMCs), obtained when the disease was refractory, from a patient treated with antithyroid drugs. This sequence joins TRBV29-1 and TRBJ2-5; TRBD1 might be the D (5 bases). The sequence was obtained from a female donor with Graves disease. The CDR3 coding sequence is TGCAGCGTTGCTGGGGCCGTGAAAGAGACCCAGTACTTC. Protein product: CSVAGAVKETQYF.